One sample yielded the 8 T cell receptor beta chains listed below, sequenced in a study of OX40 agonist ivuxolimab in advanced cancers. Library construction relied on the immunoSEQ multiplex PCR assay. TCRdb holds this immuneACCESS table with in-frame rearrangements only. Some clones are missing; in checked studies, unresolved V genes explain under half, and the rest has no known cause. This sample holds about 36,000 clones; 76% were observed only once. Around a quarter of the sample is in the top ten clones. Material: CD4+ or CD8+ T cells sorted from blood, obtained in a trial of the OX40 agonist ivuxolimab. The receptors were sampled from an adult with an advanced solid tumor such as melanoma, head and neck, liver or kidney cancer.

CDR3 in amino acids: CASRQGAGTEAFF. The DNA of the CDR3 is TGTGCCAGCCGTCAGGGGGCAGGCACTGAAGCTTTCTTT. The V and J genes are TRBV2 and TRBJ1-1; 8 positions agree with TRBD1. CDR1 SNHLY and CDR2 FYNNEI come from the germline V gene. There are 13 residues in the CDR3. V was pared by 8 bases and J by 4 bases, with 6 bases of the junction left unmatched.

This clone was seen only a few times. The sample has other DNA sequences that encode this CDR3 too. The J gene is TRBJ1-1, the V gene TRBV29-1, with D unclear. CDR3 size: 11 residues. Germline V gene lookup returns CDR1 SQVTM and CDR2 ANQGSEA. V was shortened by 3 bases and J by 1 base, with 3 bases between the two germline ends. The DNA for the CDR3 is TGCAGCGTTGAGGAGAACACTGAAGCTTTCTTT. It yields the protein CSVEENTEAFF.

The V gene is TRBV10-3, the J gene TRBJ2-7; D remains ambiguous. The V gene lost 3 bases and the J gene lost 1 base, with 16 bases spanning the gap. In germline, CDR1 is ENHRY, CDR2 SYGVKD. This CDR3 spans 16 amino acids. CDR3 loop: CAISDQIGVASYEQYF. CDR3 bases: TGTGCCATCAGTGATCAAATTGGGGTGGCGTCCTACGAGCAGTACTTC.

The chain uses TRBV2 and TRBJ2-7; D might be TRBD2 (5 bases). Trimming removed 1 base at V and 5 bases at J, with 15 bases between. This CDR3 spans 15 amino acids. Germline loops: CDR1 SNHLY, CDR2 FYNNEI. The CDR3 DNA reads as TGTGCCAGCAGTGAAGGAGAGGGAGTACTCCACGAGCAGTACTTC. As protein: CASSEGEGVLHEQYF.

There are many counts of this clone. This chain uses TRBV7-9 with TRBJ1-1; D remains ambiguous. Per the germline V gene, CDR1 is SEHNR and CDR2 is FQNEAQ (reference sequence). The V end was cut by 2 bases, the J end by 0 bases, with 7 bases between. The CDR3 spans 14 residues. The CDR3, as DNA: TGTGCCAGCAGCTTATCCGCTATGAACACTGAAGCTTTCTTT. Translation gives CASSLSAMNTEAFF.

CDR3 bases: TGTGCCTGGGGAGGGGCAGGGGCCCCTAGTCAGCCCCAGCATTTT. It is translated as CAWGGAGAPSQPQHF. The chain is built from TRBV30 and TRBJ1-5; the D gene is possibly TRBD1 (6 bases). The CDR3 runs 15 residues. Germline values: CDR1 GTSNPN, CDR2 SVGIG (reference sequence). Trimming removed 5 bases at V and 6 bases at J, with 20 bases between.

This clone was detected only a few times. The rearrangement uses TRBV30 and TRBJ1-2; D is undetermined. The CDR3 covers 11 residues. Per the germline V gene, CDR1 is GTSNPN and CDR2 is SVGIG (reference sequence). V dropped 0 bases and J dropped 8 bases, with 7 bases sitting between them. The CDR3 sequence: CAWSVGVGYTF. DNA for the CDR3: TGTGCCTGGAGTGTCGGGGTAGGCTACACCTTC.

The chain is built from TRBV18 and TRBJ1-3; D remains unclear. Germline V CDR1 and CDR2: KGHSH, LQKENI. Trimming cost V 3 bases and J 0 bases, with 6 bases left between them. The CDR3 length is 14 residues. The CDR3: CASSPGHSGNTIYF. The CDR3 DNA reads as TGTGCCAGCTCACCGGGTCACTCTGGAAACACCATATATTTT.